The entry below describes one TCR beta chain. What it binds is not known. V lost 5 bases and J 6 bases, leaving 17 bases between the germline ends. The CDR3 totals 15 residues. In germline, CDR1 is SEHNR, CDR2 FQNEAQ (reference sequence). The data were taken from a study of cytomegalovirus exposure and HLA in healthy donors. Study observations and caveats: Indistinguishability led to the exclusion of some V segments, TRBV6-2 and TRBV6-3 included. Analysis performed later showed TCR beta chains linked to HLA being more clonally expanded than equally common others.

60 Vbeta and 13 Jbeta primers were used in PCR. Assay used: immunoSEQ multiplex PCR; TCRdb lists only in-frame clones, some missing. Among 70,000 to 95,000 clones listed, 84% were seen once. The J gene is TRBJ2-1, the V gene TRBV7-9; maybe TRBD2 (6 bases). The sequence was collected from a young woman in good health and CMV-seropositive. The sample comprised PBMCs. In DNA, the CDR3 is TGTGCCAGCAGCGGTCGGGACTTAGGGTTCAATGAGCAGTTCTTC. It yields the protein CASSGRDLGFNEQFF.